These T cell receptor beta chains were read from a single sample in a study of control samples from healthy donors and cancer patients. Libraries were prepared by immunoSEQ multiplex PCR; TCRdb keeps only in-frame clonotypes and omits some of them. The sample lists 95,000 to 100,000 clones, approximately 90% occurring once. Sequenced: blood. The receptors come from a man aged 25 to 40 in good health. The CDR3 runs from the conserved cysteine through the conserved F or W. The D gene is left open where the match is weak. Rows give clone size only sometimes, using once, few, many, or a class for an expanded clone.

DNA,CDR3,V,size,J,D
TGTGCCAGCAGCCCAGGGTATTTCAACTATGGCTACACCTTC,CASSPGYFNYGYTF,TRBV5-5,NA,TRBJ1-2,NA
TGTGCCAGCAGCCTTCCAGACTACGAGCAGTACTTC,CASSLPDYEQYF,TRBV7-9,NA,TRBJ2-7,NA
TGTGCCAGCTCCCGAGGGGGACAAATGAACACTGAAGCTTTCTTT,CASSRGGQMNTEAFF,TRBV3-1/TRBV3-2,NA,TRBJ1-1,NA
TGTGCCAGCAGCCCACACTTGGACCCCGGGAGTCCTCGGAGGGGCGAGCAGTACTTC,CASSPHLDPGSPRRGEQYF,TRBV9,NA,TRBJ2-7,NA
TGTGCCAGCAGCGAACAGGGGGAGGGCACTGAAGCTTTCTTT,CASSEQGEGTEAFF,TRBV7-2,NA,TRBJ1-1,TRBD1
TGTGCCAGCAGCCCACCGTTTGGCGGGGGCTACAATGAGCAGTTCTTC,CASSPPFGGGYNEQFF,TRBV7-9,NA,TRBJ2-1,TRBD2
TGTGCCAGCAGCTTCCGGGACAGGGGGAATTATGGCTACACCTTC,CASSFRDRGNYGYTF,TRBV7-2,NA,TRBJ1-2,TRBD1
TGCGCCAGCAGCTTGGCCCCTAGCGGGAGTTGGGCAGATACGCAGTATTTT,CASSLAPSGSWADTQYF,TRBV5-1,NA,TRBJ2-3,TRBD2
TGTGCCAGCTCCCTCGGACCGGGGTCCTATAATTCACCCCTCCACTTT,CASSLGPGSYNSPLHF,TRBV18,NA,TRBJ1-6,NA
TGTGCCAGCAGCAGTCCGGGACTAGGATTAAGCATTCAGTACTTC,CASSSPGLGLSIQYF,TRBV5-8,NA,TRBJ2-4,TRBD2
TGTGCCAGCAGCTTATCCGACACTGAAGCTTTCTTT,CASSLSDTEAFF,TRBV7-9,once,TRBJ1-1,NA
TGTGCCAGCAGCTTAGGGGAGGGGGGCAATCAGCCCCAGCATTTT,CASSLGEGGNQPQHF,TRBV13,NA,TRBJ1-5,NA
TGTGCCAGCAGCGTAGTGCACCTCAGGGCGAGCTCCTATAATTCACCCCTCCACTTT,CASSVVHLRASSYNSPLHF,TRBV27,NA,TRBJ1-6,NA
TGTGCCACCAGTGATGCCCGGACGGGGAATCAGCCCCAGCATTTT,CATSDARTGNQPQHF,TRBV24-1,NA,TRBJ1-5,NA
TGTGCCAGCAGCTTGACTGCAGATACGCAGTATTTT,CASSLTADTQYF,TRBV5-4,NA,TRBJ2-3,NA
TGTGCCAGCAGCGGCGTCCTGGGAGGCCCCCACTCCTACGAGCAGTACTTC,CASSGVLGGPHSYEQYF,TRBV28,NA,TRBJ2-7,NA
TGCGCCAGCAGCTTGGCTCCGGGACAGAATAATTCACCCCTCCACTTT,CASSLAPGQNNSPLHF,TRBV5-1,NA,TRBJ1-6,TRBD1
TGCGCCAGCAGCTTACGGACTAGCGGAGGCACAGATACGCAGTATTTT,CASSLRTSGGTDTQYF,TRBV5-1,NA,TRBJ2-3,TRBD2
TGTGCCAGCAGTTTAAATCGACAGGGGGCTAGAAACACCATATATTTT,CASSLNRQGARNTIYF,TRBV28,NA,TRBJ1-3,TRBD1
TGCGCCAGCAGCTTTTACGGACGGGAGAACACTGAAGCTTTCTTT,CASSFYGRENTEAFF,TRBV5-1,NA,TRBJ1-1,NA
TGTGCCTGGAGATCGACAGGGCTCGGTTCACCCCTCCACTTT,CAWRSTGLGSPLHF,TRBV30,NA,TRBJ1-6,TRBD1
TGTGCCAGCCCGCAAGGAAAACGACAGCGACACACCGGGGAGCTGTTTTTT,CASPQGKRQRHTGELFF,TRBV21-1,NA,TRBJ2-2,NA
TGCGCCAGCAGCTCGCGCGGGGGGCTGGGAGAGACCCAGTACTTC,CASSSRGGLGETQYF,TRBV5-1,NA,TRBJ2-5,TRBD2
TGCGCCAGCAGCCAAGATATAGGGGCCGGCCGTGAGACCCAGCATTTT,CASSQDIGAGRETQHF,TRBV4-1,NA,TRBJ1-5,NA
TGTGCCAGCAGCTCAGGGGAGGGCTCGGGGGAGACCCAGTACTTC,CASSSGEGSGETQYF,TRBV5-5,NA,TRBJ2-5,NA
TGTGCCAGCAGTGACCTCCCTTCAGGAAGGGCTTTCTTT,CASSDLPSGRAFF,TRBV6-4,NA,TRBJ1-1,NA
TGTGCCACCAGTGATTCCCTCGGGACAGGGGAGACAGATACGCAGTATTTT,CATSDSLGTGETDTQYF,TRBV24-1,once,TRBJ2-3,TRBD1
TGTGCCAGCAGTTCCCCCCCCTTCTACGAGCAGTACTTC,CASSSPPFYEQYF,TRBV28,NA,TRBJ2-7,NA
TGCAGTGCTAGTCGGCTAGCGGGAGTAAGATCCTACGAGCAGTACTTC,CSASRLAGVRSYEQYF,TRBV20-1,NA,TRBJ2-7,TRBD2
TGCGCCAGCAGCCAAGCCGCCCAATGGGTCGGGAGTACAGATGAGCAGTTCTTC,CASSQAAQWVGSTDEQFF,TRBV4-3,NA,TRBJ2-1,NA
TGTGCCAGCAGCCCGTATAGAAGAACGGACAGGAATTGGCGTGACTACGAGCAGTACTTC,CASSPYRRTDRNWRDYEQYF,TRBV3-1/TRBV3-2,NA,TRBJ2-7,TRBD1
TGTGCCAGCAGCCAAGATCCAGCATCCTACGAGCAGTACTTC,CASSQDPASYEQYF,TRBV3-1/TRBV3-2,NA,TRBJ2-7,NA
TGTGCCAGCAGCTTAGAAGGGTTAAGCACAGATACGCAGTATTTT,CASSLEGLSTDTQYF,TRBV7-2,NA,TRBJ2-3,NA
TGTGCCAGCAGTTACCGGGCAGGGGGCGACTATGGCTACACCTTC,CASSYRAGGDYGYTF,TRBV6-5,NA,TRBJ1-2,TRBD1
TGTGCCAGCAGCACTGGGACAGGGGTCACAGATACGCAGTATTTT,CASSTGTGVTDTQYF,TRBV7-9,NA,TRBJ2-3,TRBD1
TGCGCCAGCAGCCTACCGGGACTCATCTACAATGAGCAGTTCTTC,CASSLPGLIYNEQFF,TRBV4-1,NA,TRBJ2-1,NA
TGTGCCAGCAGCTTAGACAGGGGATTGGGCGGCTACACCTTC,CASSLDRGLGGYTF,TRBV7-2,NA,TRBJ1-2,TRBD1
TGCAGCGTATCGAACGGGCCCTACAATGAGCAGTTCTTC,CSVSNGPYNEQFF,TRBV29-1,few,TRBJ2-1,NA
TGTGCCAGCAGCCTAAATGGCTATGGCTACACCTTC,CASSLNGYGYTF,TRBV3-1/TRBV3-2,NA,TRBJ1-2,NA
TGCGCCAGCAGCCACCTACTAGCAAATGAGCAGTTCTTC,CASSHLLANEQFF,TRBV4-1,NA,TRBJ2-1,NA